Listed here is a single T cell receptor beta chain. This sample stems from a study of blood T cell repertoires in COVID-19. The overall study: PBMCs, B-cell-depleted T cells, or T cells provided the cDNA or gDNA that made up the material.

Repertoires were generated with immunoSEQ multiplex PCR, while TCRdb's copy carries only in-frame clones and drops some. This table holds about 250,000 clones, 83% found once. CDR1 KGHSH and CDR2 LQKENI come from the germline V gene. The CDR3 covers 14 residues. With 3 bases removed from V and 4 bases from J, the gap between germline ends came to 10 bases. The receptor was isolated from a man between 40 and 49 years old with active or convalescent COVID-19. The specimen sequenced was peripheral blood. The J gene is TRBJ1-5, the V gene TRBV18; D is perhaps TRBD1 (5 bases). For the CDR3, the DNA is TGTGCCAGCTCACCCCAGGGAGGGAATCAGCCCCAGCATTTT. Its protein is CASSPQGGNQPQHF.